The entry below describes one T cell receptor beta chain. What it recognizes is unknown. The data derive from a study of T-cell reconstitution after alpha-beta-depleted transplantation in children. Whole-study results and caveats: T-cell counts and diversity were attributed mostly to newly produced T cells one year after transplant.

Unique molecular identifiers were built into the TCRbeta library. One entry per CDR3 protein, called by TCRdb with MiXCR from the PCR reads. This table has roughly 160,000 distinct CDR3 sequences, roughly 10% appearing once. The sample in question was PBMCs, obtained before TCRalphabeta/CD19-depleted stem cell transplant. The receptor was derived from a boy aged 2 to 9 with acute myeloid leukemia, due to receive a stem cell transplant.

CDR3 in amino acids: CASSEGFGGLARTQYF. DNA for the CDR3: TGTGCCAGCAGTGAAGGCTTCGGTGGGCTAGCCCGGACCCAGTACTTC. The chain carries TRBV6-1 and TRBJ2-5; D perhaps matches TRBD2 (5 bases). The V gene's germline CDR1 is MNHNS and CDR2 SASEGT. V lost 1 base and J lost 7, with 19 bases in between. This CDR3 contains 16 residues.